Presented here are 25 T cell receptor beta chains from one specimen sequenced in a study of T cells in narcolepsy. TCRdb's table, derived via immunoSEQ multiplex PCR, lists solely in-frame clones and lacks some. The sample has tens of thousands of clones, approximately 80% seen once. What was sequenced was CD45RA- memory CD4+ T cells from PBMCs. Every receptor here comes from a human donor with narcolepsy.

The genes are TRBV18 and TRBJ1-6; D remains ambiguous. Germline CDR1 and CDR2: KGHSH and LQKENI. Deletions cut 3 bases from V and 5 bases from J, with 11 bases between. The CDR3 is 15 residues long. CDR3 region: CASSPWAADNSPLHF. CDR3 nucleotide sequence: TGTGCCAGCTCACCCTGGGCAGCCGATAATTCACCCCTCCACTTT.

The sample holds one count of this clone. V gene TRBV7-9 combines with J gene TRBJ2-7; D remains unclear. This CDR3 region has 16 residues. Trimming removed 2 bases at V and 0 bases at J, with 14 bases between. The germline V gene encodes CDR1 SEHNR and CDR2 FQNEAQ (reference sequence). CDR3 coding DNA: TGTGCCAGCAGCTTAATGGTGACAAGGTTCTCCTACGAGCAGTACTTC. It is translated as CASSLMVTRFSYEQYF.

The genes are TRBV6-5 and TRBJ1-1; the match to TRBD1 covers 12 bases. The V gene's germline CDR1 is MNHEY and CDR2 SVGAGI. This CDR3 spans 15 amino acids. With 6 bases clipped from V and 3 bases from J, the junction kept 5 bases outside the gene matches. For the CDR3, the DNA is TGTGCCAGCAGGGGACAGGGGGCCGGGGACACTGAAGCTTTCTTT. Translated: CASRGQGAGDTEAFF.

There are a few counts of this clone. This chain connects TRBV7-9 to TRBJ2-5; 12 positions agree with TRBD1. Germline V gives CDR1 SEHNR, CDR2 FQNEAQ (reference sequence). This CDR3 comprises 14 residues. The V gene end was trimmed by 3 bases and the J gene end by 6 bases; junction bases not matched to a gene: 2. In DNA form, the CDR3 reads TGTGCCAGCAGCTTGGGACAGGGGGCGCAGACCCAGTACTTC. This codes for CASSLGQGAQTQYF.

The chain recombines TRBV30 with TRBJ1-5; no firm D call. V dropped 3 bases and J dropped 5 bases, with 23 bases sitting between them. The germline CDR1 and CDR2 sequences are GTSNPN and SVGIG (reference sequence). CDR3 size: 17 residues. CDR3 nucleotide sequence: TGTGCCTGGAGCCCGTCGACTCTACAGCGGCTTCATCAGCCCCAGCATTTT. Its translation is CAWSPSTLQRLHQPQHF.

The DNA for the CDR3 is TGTGCCAGCAGCTTAGGTTGGGCCCGGGACACTGAAGCTTTCTTT. It specifies CASSLGWARDTEAFF. The rearrangement uses TRBV11-2 and TRBJ1-1; D unclear. Germline CDR1 is SGHAT and CDR2 is FQNNGV. The germline V and J ends were trimmed by 1 base and 3 bases, with 12 bases remaining between them. This CDR3 is 15 amino acids long.

V is TRBV11-2 and J is TRBJ2-3; possibly TRBD1 for D (5 bases). CDR1 and CDR2 (germline): SGHAT, FQNNGV. The length of the CDR3 is 14 residues. V was pared by 4 bases and J by 6 bases, with 14 bases between. The CDR3: CASSSRGPGDTQYF. In nucleotides, the CDR3 is TGTGCCAGCAGCTCTAGGGGCCCCGGGGATACGCAGTATTTT.

Regarding this clone: The same CDR3 also results from other DNA sequences found in this sample. The rearrangement links TRBV19 to TRBJ1-5, with 7 bases that match TRBD1. V gave up 3 bases and J gave up 3 bases; unmatched junction bases: 2. The germline CDR1 and CDR2 sequences are LNHDA and SQIVND (reference sequence). The CDR3 loop spans 14 amino acids. CDR3 sequence reads: CASSMGTDNQPQHF. The CDR3 coding sequence is TGTGCCAGTAGTATGGGGACAGACAATCAGCCCCAGCATTTT.

This clone was seen a few times. The chain employs TRBV6-6 and TRBJ2-7; 8 bases line up with TRBD1. Germline V lookup: CDR1 MNHNY, CDR2 SVGAGI (reference sequence). V shed 5 bases and J 4 bases; nucleotides not matched to a gene: 10. The CDR3 has 15 amino acids. This CDR3 is CASSPLPGGLYEQYF. The CDR3 DNA sequence: TGTGCCAGCAGTCCCCTCCCAGGGGGCTTATACGAGCAGTACTTC.

This chain connects TRBV7-2 to TRBJ2-1; TRBD2 matches 10 bases. Per the germline V gene, CDR1 is SGHTA and CDR2 is FQGNSA. V gave up 0 bases and J gave up 1 base; unmatched junction bases: 6. There are 18 residues in the CDR3. Here the CDR3 reads CASSLAPRTSGSYNEQFF. CDR3 coding DNA: TGTGCCAGCAGCTTAGCGCCCAGGACTAGCGGTTCCTACAATGAGCAGTTCTTC.

This clone occurred a few times. The chain couples TRBV30 to TRBJ2-4; unclear D gene. Germline CDR1 is GTSNPN and CDR2 is SVGIG (reference sequence). The CDR3 is made up of 14 amino acids. Trimming left V 1 base short and J 8 bases short, with 15 bases between. The CDR3 reads CAWSAQITADIQYF. CDR3 bases: TGTGCCTGGAGTGCACAAATTACTGCGGACATTCAGTACTTC.

This clone was seen only once. The chain links TRBV6-1 to TRBJ1-3, with 8 positions matching TRBD1. The V gene end was trimmed by 6 bases and the J gene end by 2 bases; junction bases not matched to a gene: 3. This CDR3 contains 14 residues. Germline-derived CDR1 and CDR2 are MNHNS and SASEGT. CDR3 nucleotides: TGTGCCAGCAGGCAGGGGGCGCCTGGAAACACCATATATTTT. Protein: CASRQGAPGNTIYF.

This clone was observed a single time. The CDR3 protein is CASSLERQGLPLSSGNTIYF. For the CDR3, the DNA is TGTGCCAGCAGCTTAGAGAGACAGGGTCTTCCACTATCCTCTGGAAACACCATATATTTT. The chain uses TRBV11-2 and TRBJ1-3; 7 bases line up with TRBD1. The CDR3 sequence is 20 residues long. V was clipped by 0 bases and J by 0 bases; unmatched bases: 14. Germline V gene lookup returns CDR1 SGHAT and CDR2 FQNNGV.

This sequence joins TRBV5-1 and TRBJ1-1; 8 bases match TRBD1. CDR3 length: 14 residues. From germline, CDR1 is SGHRS and CDR2 YFSETQ. The V gene end was trimmed by 0 bases and the J gene end by 8 bases; junction bases not matched to a gene: 6. The CDR3 spells CASSLGTGKAEAFF. CDR3 sequence (DNA): TGCGCCAGCAGCTTGGGGACAGGGAAAGCCGAAGCTTTCTTT. Based on the CDR3 plus reference TRBV5-1 and TRBJ1-1, the full variable domain is KAGVTQTPRYLIKTRGQQVTLSCSPISGHRSVSWYQQTPGQGLQFLFEYFSETQRNKGNFPGRFSGRQFSNSRSEMNVSTLELGDSALYLCASSLGTGKAEAFFGQGTRLTVV.

The genes are TRBV5-3 and TRBJ1-2; D possibly corresponds to TRBD1 (6 bases). TRBV5-3 belongs to the ORF category, with a function that is uncertain. The CDR3 covers 13 residues. V was trimmed by 4 bases and J by 4 bases, leaving 11 bases between them. The chain's CDR3 is CARSEQGSYGYTF. CDR3 sequence (DNA): TGTGCCAGAAGCGAGCAGGGGAGCTATGGCTACACCTTC.

The chain has TRBV7-3 and TRBJ1-1; D gene uncertain. Germline V gene lookup returns CDR1 SGHTA and CDR2 FQGTGA. The CDR3 is 13 residues long. Trimming stripped 4 bases from V and 1 base from J, with 7 bases between. The CDR3 nucleotides read TGTGCCAGCAGCTCCTCAGCGAACACTGAAGCTTTCTTT. Translated: CASSSSANTEAFF.

The J gene is TRBJ2-3, the V gene TRBV5-1; D is ambiguous. This CDR3 spans 14 amino acids. CDR1 SGHRS and CDR2 YFSETQ come from the germline V gene. The ends were cut back, 0 bases at V and 6 bases at J, with 11 bases in the middle. CDR3 in DNA: TGCGCCAGCAGCTTGGTGGGTTTTCCGGATACGCAGTATTTT. Translating it yields CASSLVGFPDTQYF.

The V call is TRBV11-2, the J call TRBJ1-2; D is unresolved. Looked up from germline, CDR1 is SGHAT and CDR2 is FQNNGV. The ends were cut back, 2 bases at V and 0 bases at J, with 10 bases in the middle. This CDR3 is 15 amino acids long. CDR3 DNA sequence: TGTGCCAGCAGCTTAAATAGACTGGCTAACTATGGCTACACCTTC. This gives the protein CASSLNRLANYGYTF.

The chain links TRBV6-1 to TRBJ2-6, with unresolved D. Germline assignment: CDR1 MNHNS and CDR2 SASEGT. This CDR3 contains 13 residues. Trimming took 7 bases from V and 1 from J, leaving 5 bases between them. CDR3 sequence reads: CASTPSGANVLTF. Written as DNA, the CDR3 is TGTGCCAGCACCCCATCTGGGGCCAACGTCCTGACTTTC.

This clone was detected only once. V is TRBV9 and J is TRBJ2-3; D gene ambiguous. Between the trimmed V and J ends, which lost 0 bases and 3 bases, there was a span of 11 bases. The CDR3 loop spans 15 amino acids. The germline gives CDR1 SGDLS, CDR2 YYNGEE. The CDR3 DNA reads TGTGCCAGCAGCGTAGCCTATGGTCCTACAGATACGCAGTATTTT. Encoded protein: CASSVAYGPTDTQYF.

The V gene is TRBV7-3, the J gene TRBJ1-3; TRBD1 is a possible D gene (6 bases). The CDR3 covers 15 residues. V was cut by 2 bases and J by 1 base, with 9 bases left in between. Germline V gene data show CDR1 as SGHTA and CDR2 as FQGTGA. CDR3 sequence reads: CASSLEGTSGNTIYF. CDR3 bases: TGTGCCAGCAGCTTAGAGGGGACATCTGGAAACACCATATATTTT.

This clone was recorded only once. The rearrangement joins TRBV10-3 to TRBJ2-3; 13 positions agree with TRBD2. CDR3 length equals 20 residues. CDR1 ENHRY and CDR2 SYGVKD come from the germline V gene. V trimming: 0 bases; J trimming: 0 bases; junction bases outside the gene matches: 9. CDR3 sequence (DNA): TGTGCCATCAGTGAGTCGAAACCTCCGGGACTAGCGGGGAGCACAGATACGCAGTATTTT. Encoded protein: CAISESKPPGLAGSTDTQYF.

In this sample, this clone turned up a few times. The chain is built from TRBV11-3 and TRBJ2-7, with D possibly matching TRBD2 (5 bases). Germline loops: CDR1 SGHNT, CDR2 YENEEA. The CDR3 is made up of 14 amino acids. With 8 bases removed from V and 6 bases from J, the gap between germline ends came to 20 bases. The CDR3 here is CASSIPEEIGEQYF. For the CDR3, the DNA is TGTGCCAGCTCTATACCGGAGGAAATTGGCGAGCAGTACTTC.

The chain couples TRBV9 to TRBJ1-2, with 9 bases aligning to TRBD1. The germline gives CDR1 SGDLS, CDR2 YYNGEE. The CDR3 is 17 residues long. The J segment lost 4 bases and the V segment lost 4 bases, leaving 14 bases of the junction unmatched. CDR3 sequence: CASSKQVSQGAGYGYTF. In DNA form, the CDR3 reads TGTGCCAGCAGCAAGCAGGTGTCACAGGGGGCTGGCTATGGCTACACCTTC.

The CDR3 loop is CASSRADRGSGNTIYF. CDR3 nucleotides: TGTGCCAGTAGTAGAGCGGACAGGGGCTCTGGAAACACCATATATTTT. This chain uses TRBV19 with TRBJ1-3, with 9 bases matching TRBD1. V gave up 4 bases and J gave up 0 bases; unmatched junction bases: 4. The CDR3 is 16 residues long. CDR1 and CDR2 from the germline V gene are LNHDA and SQIVND (reference sequence).